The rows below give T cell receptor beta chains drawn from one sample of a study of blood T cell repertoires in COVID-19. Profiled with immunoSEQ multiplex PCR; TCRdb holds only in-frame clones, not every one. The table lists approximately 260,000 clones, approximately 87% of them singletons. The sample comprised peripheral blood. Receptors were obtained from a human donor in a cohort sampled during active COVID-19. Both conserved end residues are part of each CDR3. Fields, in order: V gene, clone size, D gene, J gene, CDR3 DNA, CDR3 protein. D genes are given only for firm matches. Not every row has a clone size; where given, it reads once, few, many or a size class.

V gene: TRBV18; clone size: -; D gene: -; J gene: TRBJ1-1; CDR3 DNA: TGTGCCAGCTCACCACCAAGGACAGAGGACACTGAAGCTTTCTTT; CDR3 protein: CASSPPRTEDTEAFF
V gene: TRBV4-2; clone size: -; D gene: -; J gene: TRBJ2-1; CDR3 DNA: TGTGCCAGCAGCCAATTTACGACTGGATACAATGAGCAGTTCTTC; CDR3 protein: CASSQFTTGYNEQFF
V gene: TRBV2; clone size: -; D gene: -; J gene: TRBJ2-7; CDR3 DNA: TGTGCCAGCTCAAACAGGGTCGAGCAGTACTTC; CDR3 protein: CASSNRVEQYF
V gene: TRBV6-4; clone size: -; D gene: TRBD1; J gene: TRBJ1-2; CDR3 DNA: TGTGCCAGCAGTGACTCGACTTCTCTACAGGGGAACTATGGCTACACCTTC; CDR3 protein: CASSDSTSLQGNYGYTF
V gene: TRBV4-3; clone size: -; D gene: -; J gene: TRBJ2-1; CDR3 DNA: TGCGCCAGCAGCCAAGATGGCCTCCTTTACAATGAGCAGTTCTTC; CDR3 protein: CASSQDGLLYNEQFF
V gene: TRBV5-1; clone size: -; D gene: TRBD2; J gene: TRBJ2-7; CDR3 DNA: TGCGCCAGCAGCGGGGGAGGGGAGCAGTACTTC; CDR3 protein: CASSGGGEQYF
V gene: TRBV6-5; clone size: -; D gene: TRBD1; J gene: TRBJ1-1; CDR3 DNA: TGTGCCAGCAGGAGGACAGGCACTGAAGCTTTCTTT; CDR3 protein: CASRRTGTEAFF
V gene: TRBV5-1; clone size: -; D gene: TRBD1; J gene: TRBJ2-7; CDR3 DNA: TGCGCCAGCAGCTTGGTCGCCTTGACAGGGGACGAGCAGTACTTC; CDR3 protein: CASSLVALTGDEQYF
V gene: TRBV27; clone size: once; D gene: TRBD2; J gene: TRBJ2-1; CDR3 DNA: TGTGCCAGCAGTTTTGGACTAGCGGGAGGCGGCTCCTACAATGAGCAGTTCTTC; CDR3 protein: CASSFGLAGGGSYNEQFF
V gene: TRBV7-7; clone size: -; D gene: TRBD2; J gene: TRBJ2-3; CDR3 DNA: TGTGCTAGCAGCTTAGGTTCTCTGGGAGGGACAGATACGCAGTATTTT; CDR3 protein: CASSLGSLGGTDTQYF
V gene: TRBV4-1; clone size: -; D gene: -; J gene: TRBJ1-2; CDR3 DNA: TGCGCCAGCAGCCAAGACGCGGGGGAAACTAACTATGGCTACACCTTC; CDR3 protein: CASSQDAGETNYGYTF
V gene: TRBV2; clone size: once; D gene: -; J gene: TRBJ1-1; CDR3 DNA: TGCGCAGCGGGGGGGGTGAACACTGAAGCTTTCTTT; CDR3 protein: CAAGGVNTEAFF
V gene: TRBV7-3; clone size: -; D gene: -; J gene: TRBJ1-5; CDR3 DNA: TGTGCCAGCAGCTTAGGCCCAGGCAATCAGCCCCAGCATTTT; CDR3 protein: CASSLGPGNQPQHF
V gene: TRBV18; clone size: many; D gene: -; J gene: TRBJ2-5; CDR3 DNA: TGTGCCAGCTCACCACCCTTACAAGAGACCCAGTACTTC; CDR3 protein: CASSPPLQETQYF
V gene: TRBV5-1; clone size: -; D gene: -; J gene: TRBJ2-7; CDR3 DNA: TGCGCCAGCGGCGTAGGGGCCTACGAGCAGTACTTC; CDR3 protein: CASGVGAYEQYF
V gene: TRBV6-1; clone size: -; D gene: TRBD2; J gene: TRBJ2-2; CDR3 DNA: TGTGCCAGCAGTGCTTCCAGCGGGGCGAACACCGGGGAGCTGTTTTTT; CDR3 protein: CASSASSGANTGELFF
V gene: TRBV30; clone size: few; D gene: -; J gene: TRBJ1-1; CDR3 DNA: TGTGCCTGGAGTGAGCCGGGTATTTTGGCTGAAGCTTTCTTT; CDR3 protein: CAWSEPGILAEAFF
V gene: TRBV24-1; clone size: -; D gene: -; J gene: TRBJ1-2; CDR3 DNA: TGTGCCACCAGTGACCCAGGTCATGGCTACACCTTC; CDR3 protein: CATSDPGHGYTF
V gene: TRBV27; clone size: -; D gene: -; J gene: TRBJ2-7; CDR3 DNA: TGTGCCAGCAGTCCAACCTACGAGCAGTACTTC; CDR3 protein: CASSPTYEQYF
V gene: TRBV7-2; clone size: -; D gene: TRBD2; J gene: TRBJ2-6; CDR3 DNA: TGTGCCAGCAGCCCAGGACTAGCGGGAGACGTTGGGGCCAACGTCCTGACTTTC; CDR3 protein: CASSPGLAGDVGANVLTF
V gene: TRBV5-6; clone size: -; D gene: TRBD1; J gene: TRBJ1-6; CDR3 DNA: TGTGCCAGCAGCCCTACGACAGGGAGTTATAATTCACCCCTCCACTTT; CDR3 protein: CASSPTTGSYNSPLHF
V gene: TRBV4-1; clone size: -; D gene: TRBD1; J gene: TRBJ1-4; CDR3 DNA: TGCGCCAGCAGCCAATCACAGGGGTCTAATGAAAAACTGTTTTTT; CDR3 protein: CASSQSQGSNEKLFF
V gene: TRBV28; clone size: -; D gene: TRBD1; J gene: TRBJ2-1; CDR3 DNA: TGTGCCAGCACCCAAGGGGACAGCTCCTACAATGAGCAGTTCTTC; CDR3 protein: CASTQGDSSYNEQFF
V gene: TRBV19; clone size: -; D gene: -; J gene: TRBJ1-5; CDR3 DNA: TGTGCCAGTAGTTTTCCAGGGGCTCAGCAGCCCCAGCATTTT; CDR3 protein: CASSFPGAQQPQHF
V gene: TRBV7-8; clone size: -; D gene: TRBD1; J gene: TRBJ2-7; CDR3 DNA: TGTGCCAGCAGTCGGGACAGGGGTTACTCCTACGAGCAGTACTTC; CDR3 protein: CASSRDRGYSYEQYF
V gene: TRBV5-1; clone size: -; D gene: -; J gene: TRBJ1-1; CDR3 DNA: TGCGCCAGCAGCTTGAATATAATAAACACTGAAGCTTTCTTT; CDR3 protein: CASSLNIINTEAFF
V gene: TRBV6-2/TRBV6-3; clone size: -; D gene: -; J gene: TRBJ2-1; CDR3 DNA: TGTGCCAGCAGTTATAGTTTGACTTCTCCCGCCTACAATGAGCAGTTCTTC; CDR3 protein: CASSYSLTSPAYNEQFF
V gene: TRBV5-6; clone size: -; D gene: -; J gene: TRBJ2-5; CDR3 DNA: TGTGCCAGCAGCTTGCCGATACAGGGACTACAAGAGACCCAGTACTTC; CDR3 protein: CASSLPIQGLQETQYF
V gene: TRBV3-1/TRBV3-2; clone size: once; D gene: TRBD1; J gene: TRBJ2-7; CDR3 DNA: TGTGCCAGCAGTCGAACGGGACAGGGGGTATACGAGCAGTACTTC; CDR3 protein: CASSRTGQGVYEQYF
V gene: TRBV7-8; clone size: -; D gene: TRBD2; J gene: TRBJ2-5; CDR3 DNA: TGTGCCAGCAGCTTAGGCGGGAGGGCGGTCATGGGCCCCACCCAGTACTTC; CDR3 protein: CASSLGGRAVMGPTQYF
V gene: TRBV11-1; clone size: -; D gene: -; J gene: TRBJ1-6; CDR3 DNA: TGTGCCAGCAGCTTTGAGCTGTTTTCACCCCTCCACTTT; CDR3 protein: CASSFELFSPLHF
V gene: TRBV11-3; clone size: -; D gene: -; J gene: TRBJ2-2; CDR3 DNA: TGTGCCAGCAGCCCCACAGGGAATTTGCCCGGGGAGCTGTTTTTT; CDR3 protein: CASSPTGNLPGELFF
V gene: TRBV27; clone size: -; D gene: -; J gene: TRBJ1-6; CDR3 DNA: TGTGCCAGCAGTTTTCGAGGGAGGGATTCACCCCTCCACTTT; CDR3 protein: CASSFRGRDSPLHF
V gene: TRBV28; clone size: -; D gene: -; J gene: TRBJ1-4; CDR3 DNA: TGTGCCAGCAGCGAAGCGACAACTAATGAAAAACTGTTTTTT; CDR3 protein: CASSEATTNEKLFF
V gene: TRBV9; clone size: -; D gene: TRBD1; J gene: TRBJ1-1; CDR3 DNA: TGTGCCAGCAGCAATACAGGGGGCACTGAAGCTTTCTTT; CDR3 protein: CASSNTGGTEAFF
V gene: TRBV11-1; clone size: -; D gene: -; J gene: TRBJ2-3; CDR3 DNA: TGTGCCAGCAGCTCCGGACAGACCACAGATACGCAGTATTTT; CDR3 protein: CASSSGQTTDTQYF
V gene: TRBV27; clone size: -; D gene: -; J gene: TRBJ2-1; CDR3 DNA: TGTGCCAGCAGTTTGTCTAGCGTCTACAATGAGCAGTTCTTC; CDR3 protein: CASSLSSVYNEQFF
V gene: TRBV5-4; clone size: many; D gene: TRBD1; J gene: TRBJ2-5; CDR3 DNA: TGTGCCAGCAGAAAGACAGGGGGCTCGGGGACCCAGTACTTC; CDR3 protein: CASRKTGGSGTQYF
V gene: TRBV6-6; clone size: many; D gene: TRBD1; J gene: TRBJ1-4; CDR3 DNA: TGTGCCAGCAGTTACGGCAGGGGGCTCACTAATGAAAAACTGTTTTTT; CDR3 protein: CASSYGRGLTNEKLFF
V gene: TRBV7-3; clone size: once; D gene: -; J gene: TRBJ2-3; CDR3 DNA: TGTGCCAGCAGCCCCATGGGACTCTCATATTGGACAGATACGCAGTATTTT; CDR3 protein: CASSPMGLSYWTDTQYF
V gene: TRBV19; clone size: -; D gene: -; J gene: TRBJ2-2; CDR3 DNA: TGTGCCAGTAGTGCAGGGGACCTTTATACCGGGGAGCTGTTTTTT; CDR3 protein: CASSAGDLYTGELFF
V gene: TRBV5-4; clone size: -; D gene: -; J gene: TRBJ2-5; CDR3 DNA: TGTGCCAGCAGCCGACAGGTAGAAGAGACCCAGTACTTC; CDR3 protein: CASSRQVEETQYF
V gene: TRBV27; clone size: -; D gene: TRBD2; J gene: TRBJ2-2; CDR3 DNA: TGTGCCAGCAGGGGACTAGCGGGGGGAACCGGGGAGCTGTTTTTT; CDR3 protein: CASRGLAGGTGELFF
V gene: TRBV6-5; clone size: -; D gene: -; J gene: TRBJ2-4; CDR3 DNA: TGTGCCAGCAGGCCGGGGGGCGGGGACATTCAGTACTTC; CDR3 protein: CASRPGGGDIQYF
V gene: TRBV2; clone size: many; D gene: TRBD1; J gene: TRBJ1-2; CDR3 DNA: TGTGCCAGCAGCTCTCGCAGGGACAGCTATGGCTACACCTTC; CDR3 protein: CASSSRRDSYGYTF
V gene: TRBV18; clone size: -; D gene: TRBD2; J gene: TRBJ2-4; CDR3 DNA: TGTGCCAGCTCACCACGTGGACTAGCGGGGGGCGGCATTCAGTACTTC; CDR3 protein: CASSPRGLAGGGIQYF
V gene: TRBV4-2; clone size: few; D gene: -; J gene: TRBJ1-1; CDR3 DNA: TGTGCCAGCAGCCAAGATCGGGGTAAGGGAGTAGAAGCTTTCTTT; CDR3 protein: CASSQDRGKGVEAFF
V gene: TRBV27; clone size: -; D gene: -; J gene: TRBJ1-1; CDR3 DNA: TGTGCCAGCAGTCCATACGGGGGGAACACTGAAGCTTTCTTT; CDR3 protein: CASSPYGGNTEAFF
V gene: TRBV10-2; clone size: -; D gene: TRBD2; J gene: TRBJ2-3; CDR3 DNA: TGCGCCAGCAGTGCGACTAGCGGGGGGTTGGGGAATACGCAGTATTTT; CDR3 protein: CASSATSGGLGNTQYF
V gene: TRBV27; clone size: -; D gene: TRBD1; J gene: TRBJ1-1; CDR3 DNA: TGTGCCAGCAGTTTCCACAGGGGGCGAACTGAAGCTTTCTTT; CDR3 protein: CASSFHRGRTEAFF